This T cell receptor (beta chain) was sequenced in a study of CD8 T cells in ankylosing spondylitis. General study results and limits: The disease-linked clones had a CD8+ phenotype and low blood frequencies.

Quantitative 5'-RACE with molecular barcodes was used to make the TCR beta libraries. TCRdb re-derived calls from the 5' RACE reads in MiXCR, one entry per CDR3 protein. The profile shows nearly 350,000 distinct CDR3 sequences, approximately 14% of them singletons. Germline CDR1 and CDR2: SGHAT and FQNNGV. This CDR3 region has 15 residues. Trimming removed 5 bases from V and 7 bases from J; junction bases left unmatched: 10. This clonotype occurred a few times. The antigen remains unidentified. The TCR sequence derives from a male donor with ankylosing spondylitis or in good health (not recorded which). The chain employs TRBV11-2 and TRBJ2-1, with TRBD2 identical over 8 bases. The source material was blood, either unsorted or a sorted T cell fraction (not recorded which). The CDR3 nucleotides read TGTGCCAGCAGCACCGACCGCGGGAGGTCGAATGAGCAGTTCTTC. Translating gives CASSTDRGRSNEQFF.